The 19 T cell receptor beta chains given below trace back to one sample, sequenced in a study of identical twins. MiXCR, run by TCRdb on the 5' RACE reads, gives a single entry per CDR3 protein. The profile shows 130,000 to 150,000 distinct CDR3 sequences, around 3.4% of them singletons. The sample taken for sequencing was memory T cells sorted from blood. All receptors come from a man younger than 35 in good health.

This clonotype was detected ten times or more. The chain uses TRBV5-8 and TRBJ2-1, with D perhaps TRBD2 (5 bases). The CDR3 length is 14 residues. V was clipped by 3 bases and J by 7 bases, with 14 bases between them. The germline V gene encodes CDR1 SGHTS and CDR2 YDEGEE. CDR3 DNA: TGTGCCAGCAGCTCCCCGGGATCAAGGAATGAGCAGTTCTTC. Protein sequence: CASSSPGSRNEQFF.

This clonotype has ten or more counts. At one boundary the junction diverges from the germline segment, which might be a read error. V gene TRBV7-2 combines with J gene TRBJ2-5, with 8 bases identical to TRBD2. This CDR3 contains 11 residues. The V gene's germline CDR1 is SGHTA and CDR2 FQGNSA. CDR3 sequence (DNA): TGTGCCAGCACCGAGAGCGGGAGTACGAACTTC. This codes for CASTESGSTNF.

This clonotype was counted ten times or more. The chain employs TRBV24-1 and TRBJ1-1; TRBD1 matches 12 bases. Germline loops: CDR1 KGHDR, CDR2 SFDVKD. There are 15 residues in the CDR3. With 9 bases clipped from V and 3 bases from J, the junction kept 7 bases outside the gene matches. The CDR3, as DNA: TGTGCCACCGCCGGGACAGGGGGCAGGTACACTGAAGCTTTCTTT. Amino acid sequence: CATAGTGGRYTEAFF.

This clonotype is classed as medium-sized (0.01 to 0.1%). The chain uses TRBV7-2 and TRBJ1-5, with D unresolved. This CDR3 comprises 13 residues. Germline values: CDR1 SGHTA, CDR2 FQGNSA. V lost 2 bases and J lost 1, with 3 bases in between. The CDR3 DNA reads as TGTGCCAGCAGCTTACGCAGCAATCAGCCCCAGCATTTT. It translates to CASSLRSNQPQHF.

This clonotype was seen repeatedly, ten times or more. The chain employs TRBV20-1 and TRBJ2-1, with 7 bases identical to TRBD2. From germline, CDR1 is DFQATT and CDR2 SNEGSKA (reference sequence). The junction had 10 bases not matched to a gene; V was cut back by 3 bases and J by 8 bases. The CDR3 is made up of 14 amino acids. The DNA of the CDR3 is TGCAGTGCTAGTTTAGGCGGGAGCGGCGATGAGCAGTTCTTC. Its protein product is CSASLGGSGDEQFF.

This chain uses TRBV12-3 or TRBV12-4 with TRBJ1-1; 7 positions agree with TRBD1. There are 19 residues in the CDR3. The V gene end was trimmed by 6 bases and the J gene end by 0 bases; junction bases not matched to a gene: 19. The CDR3 region is CASRGGEPGQLLMNTEAFF. The CDR3 DNA reads TGTGCCAGCAGGGGGGGGGAACCGGGACAGCTTCTCATGAACACTGAAGCTTTCTTT.

This clonotype was seen repeatedly, ten times or more. V is TRBV12-3 or TRBV12-4 and J is TRBJ1-6; no definite D call. The CDR3 spans 14 residues. V was clipped by 6 bases and J by 7 bases, with 13 bases between them. The CDR3 protein is CASSRGYLNSPLHF. Here the CDR3 DNA reads TGTGCCAGCAGCCGTGGTTATTTAAATTCACCCCTCCACTTT.

This clonotype was picked up many times. The CDR3: CASSQSWGAANEKLFF. CDR3 in DNA: TGCGCCAGCAGCCAAAGTTGGGGGGCAGCTAATGAAAAACTGTTTTTT. The chain has TRBV4-1 and TRBJ1-4; maybe TRBD1 (6 bases). The ends were cut back, 2 bases at V and 3 bases at J, with 13 bases in the middle. The CDR3 loop spans 16 amino acids. Germline V lookup: CDR1 MGHRA, CDR2 YSYEKL.

This clonotype was seen repeatedly, ten times or more. The rearrangement uses TRBV6-2 or TRBV6-3 and TRBJ1-2; TRBD1 is a possible D gene (6 bases). The V end lost 6 bases, the J end lost 2 bases, and 10 bases lay between the germline ends. Germline V gene lookup returns CDR1 MNHEY and CDR2 SVGEGT. CDR3 length equals 13 residues. CDR3 bases: TGTGCCAGCAGAACAGGGACAAACTATGGCTACACCTTC. It translates to CASRTGTNYGYTF.

There are many counts of this clonotype. The rearrangement links TRBV7-2 to TRBJ2-7, with 16 bases aligning to TRBD2. In germline, CDR1 is SGHTA, CDR2 FQGNSA. J was trimmed by 2 bases and V by 3 bases; bases with no gene match: 10. The CDR3 length is 19 residues. The CDR3 sequence: CASSLRLGLAGGPPYEQYF. The CDR3 DNA reads TGTGCCAGCAGCTTGCGTTTGGGACTAGCGGGAGGGCCGCCCTACGAGCAGTACTTC. Using reference TRBV7-2 and TRBJ2-7 for the parts outside the CDR3, the full variable domain is GAGVSQSPSNKVTEKGKDVELRCDPISGHTALYWYRQSLGQGLEFLIYFQGNSAPDKSGLPSDRFSAERTGGSVSTLTIQRTQQEDSAVYLCASSLRLGLAGGPPYEQYFGPGTRLTVT.

This clonotype was recorded many times. Here the CDR3 DNA reads TGTGCCAGCAGAGAGAATAGCAATCAGCCCCAGCATTTT. This codes for CASRENSNQPQHF. The gene calls are TRBV6-1 and TRBJ1-5; unclear D gene. Germline CDR1 is MNHNS and CDR2 is SASEGT. Trimming cost V 6 bases and J 0 bases, with 6 bases left between them. The length of the CDR3 is 13 residues.

This clonotype was seen repeatedly, ten times or more. The CDR3 protein is CASSPAGRNTEAFF. The CDR3 DNA reads as TGTGCCAGCAGTCCTGCAGGCAGGAACACTGAAGCTTTCTTT. The J gene is TRBJ1-1, the V gene TRBV27; the D is unclear. The CDR3 spans 14 residues. Germline-derived CDR1 and CDR2 are MNHEY and SMNVEV (reference sequence). Trimming took 5 bases from V and 1 from J, leaving 11 bases between them.

The sample holds many counts of this clonotype. CDR3 region: CASTRGKETQYF. CDR3 nucleotides: TGTGCCAGCACTAGGGGAAAAGAGACCCAGTACTTC. This sequence joins TRBV12-3 or TRBV12-4 and TRBJ2-5, with D possibly being TRBD1 (5 bases). V lost 7 bases and J 3 bases, leaving 9 bases between the germline ends. CDR3 length equals 12 residues.

This clonotype came up many times. The rearrangement uses TRBV11-2 and TRBJ2-6; 7 bases fit TRBD1. Germline-derived CDR1 and CDR2 are SGHAT and FQNNGV. The CDR3 length is 18 residues. Trimming cost V 4 bases and J 0 bases; bases outside gene matches: 9. This CDR3 reads CASSSTGTVNSGANVLTF. CDR3 DNA: TGTGCCAGCAGCTCCACCGGGACAGTAAACTCTGGGGCCAACGTCCTGACTTTC.

The sample holds many counts of this clonotype. This chain uses TRBV6-2 or TRBV6-3 with TRBJ2-1; D may be TRBD1 (6 bases). V lost 2 bases to trimming and J lost 10 bases, with 12 bases between them. Germline-derived CDR1 and CDR2 are MNHEY and SVGEGT. The CDR3 contains 13 residues. Written as DNA, the CDR3 is TGTGCCAGCAGTTACATCAGGGGTGGGGAGCAGTTCTTC. As protein: CASSYIRGGEQFF.

This clonotype has at least ten counts. The rearrangement links TRBV28 to TRBJ2-7; 13 nucleotides agree with TRBD2. This CDR3 spans 17 amino acids. With 1 base clipped from V and 3 bases from J, the junction kept 6 bases outside the gene matches. The germline V gene has CDR1 MDHEN and CDR2 SYDVKM. The CDR3 DNA reads as TGTGCCAGCAGTTTATTACTAGCGGGAGGGTATAACTACGAGCAGTACTTC. Translation: CASSLLLAGGYNYEQYF.

This clonotype was picked up many times. The J gene is TRBJ2-2, the V gene TRBV12-3 or TRBV12-4, with a weak D call TRBD1 (5 bases). The CDR3 loop spans 13 amino acids. Trimming left V 7 bases short and J 4 bases short, with 10 bases between. This CDR3 reads CASNWGGTGELFF. The CDR3 DNA follows: TGTGCCAGCAATTGGGGCGGCACCGGGGAGCTGTTTTTT.

This clonotype was picked up many times. This chain connects TRBV29-1 to TRBJ2-5; D is ambiguous. Trimming left V 8 bases short and J 2 bases short, with 24 bases between. This CDR3 has 16 residues. CDR1 and CDR2 (germline): SQVTM, ANQGSEA. This CDR3 is CSYTALRALLQETQYF. CDR3 nucleotide sequence: TGCAGCTATACTGCCCTACGGGCCCTTCTTCAAGAGACCCAGTACTTC.

The sample holds many counts of this clonotype. This sequence joins TRBV30 and TRBJ1-5; D is unresolved. V was shortened by 0 bases and J by 2 bases, with 11 bases between the two germline ends. CDR1 and CDR2 (germline): GTSNPN, SVGIG (reference sequence). The CDR3 is 15 amino acids. DNA for the CDR3: TGTGCCTGGAGTGTAACGCGTTCCGGCAATCAGCCCCAGCATTTT. Protein: CAWSVTRSGNQPQHF.